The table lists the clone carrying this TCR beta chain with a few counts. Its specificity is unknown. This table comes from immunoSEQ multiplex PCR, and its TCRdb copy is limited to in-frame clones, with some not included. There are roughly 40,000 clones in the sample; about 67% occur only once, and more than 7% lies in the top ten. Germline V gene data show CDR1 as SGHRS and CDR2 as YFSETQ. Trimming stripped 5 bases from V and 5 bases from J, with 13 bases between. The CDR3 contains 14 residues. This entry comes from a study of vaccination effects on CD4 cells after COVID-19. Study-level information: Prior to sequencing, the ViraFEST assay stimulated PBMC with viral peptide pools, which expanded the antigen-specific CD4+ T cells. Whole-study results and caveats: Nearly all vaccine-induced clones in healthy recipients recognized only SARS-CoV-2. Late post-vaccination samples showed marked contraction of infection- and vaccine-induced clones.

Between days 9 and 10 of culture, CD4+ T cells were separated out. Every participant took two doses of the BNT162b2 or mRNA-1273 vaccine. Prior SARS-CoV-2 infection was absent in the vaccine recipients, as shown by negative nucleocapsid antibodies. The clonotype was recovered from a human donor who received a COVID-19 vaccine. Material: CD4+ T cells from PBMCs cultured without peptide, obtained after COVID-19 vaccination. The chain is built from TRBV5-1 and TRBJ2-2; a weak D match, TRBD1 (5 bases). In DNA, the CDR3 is TGCGCCAGCAGTGAGAATGCAGGGACCGGGGAGCTGTTTTTT. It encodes CASSENAGTGELFF.